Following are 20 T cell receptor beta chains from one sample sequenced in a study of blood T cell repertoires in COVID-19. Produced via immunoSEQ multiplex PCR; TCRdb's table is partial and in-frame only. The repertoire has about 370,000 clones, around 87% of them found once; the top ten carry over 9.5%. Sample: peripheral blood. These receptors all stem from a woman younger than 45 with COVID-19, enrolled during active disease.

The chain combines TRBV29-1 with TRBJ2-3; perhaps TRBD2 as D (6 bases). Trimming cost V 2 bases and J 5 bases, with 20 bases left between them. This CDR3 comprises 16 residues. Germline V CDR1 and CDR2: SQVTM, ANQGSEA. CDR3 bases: TGCAGCGTTGAATTCCCGCGGCTAGCGAACTTAGATACGCAGTATTTT. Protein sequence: CSVEFPRLANLDTQYF.

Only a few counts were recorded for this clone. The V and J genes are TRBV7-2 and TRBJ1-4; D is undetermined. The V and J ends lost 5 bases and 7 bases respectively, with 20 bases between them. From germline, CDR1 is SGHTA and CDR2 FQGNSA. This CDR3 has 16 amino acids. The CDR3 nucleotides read TGTGCCAGCAGCCCCGGAGCGGTTGGGGAATTTGAAAAACTGTTTTTT. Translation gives CASSPGAVGEFEKLFF.

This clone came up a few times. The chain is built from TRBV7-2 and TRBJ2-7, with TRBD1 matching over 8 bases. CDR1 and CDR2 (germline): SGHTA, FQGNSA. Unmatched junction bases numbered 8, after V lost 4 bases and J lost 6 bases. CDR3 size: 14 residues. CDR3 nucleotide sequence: TGTGCCAGCAGCTCCGACAGGGGATGGGCCGAGCAGTACTTC. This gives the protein CASSSDRGWAEQYF.

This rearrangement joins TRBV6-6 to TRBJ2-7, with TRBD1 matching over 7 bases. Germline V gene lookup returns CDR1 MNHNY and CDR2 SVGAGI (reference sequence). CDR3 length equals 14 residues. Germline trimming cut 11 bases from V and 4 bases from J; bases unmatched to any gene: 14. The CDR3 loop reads CAAAPETGLYEQYF. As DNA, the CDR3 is TGTGCCGCCGCACCCGAGACAGGGTTATACGAGCAGTACTTC.

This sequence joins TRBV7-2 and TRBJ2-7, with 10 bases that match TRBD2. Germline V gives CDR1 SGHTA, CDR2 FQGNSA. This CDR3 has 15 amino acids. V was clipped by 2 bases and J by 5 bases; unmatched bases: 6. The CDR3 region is CASSLSGRARNEQYF. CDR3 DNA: TGTGCCAGCAGCTTAAGCGGGAGGGCCAGGAACGAGCAGTACTTC.

The CDR3 loop reads CSVEEAGRNYGYTF. The CDR3 nucleotides are TGCAGCGTTGAAGAGGCGGGACGGAACTATGGCTACACCTTC. The chain recombines TRBV29-1 with TRBJ1-2, with a tentative D call TRBD1 (5 bases). The ends were cut back, 0 bases at V and 2 bases at J, with 10 bases in the middle. CDR3 size: 14 residues. Germline V lookup: CDR1 SQVTM, CDR2 ANQGSEA.

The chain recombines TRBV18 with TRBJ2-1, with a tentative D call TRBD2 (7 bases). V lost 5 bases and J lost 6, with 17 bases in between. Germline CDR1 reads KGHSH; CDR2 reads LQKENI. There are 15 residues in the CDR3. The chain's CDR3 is CASSAQSGTLNEQFF. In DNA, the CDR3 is TGTGCCAGCTCAGCACAGAGCGGGACACTCAATGAGCAGTTCTTC.

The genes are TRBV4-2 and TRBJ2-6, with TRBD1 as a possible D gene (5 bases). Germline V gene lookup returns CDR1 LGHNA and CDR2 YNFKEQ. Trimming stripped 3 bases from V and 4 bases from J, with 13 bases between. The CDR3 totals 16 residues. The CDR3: CASSQGRPAGANVLTF. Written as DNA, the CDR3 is TGTGCCAGCAGCCAGGGGCGGCCAGCCGGGGCCAACGTCCTGACTTTC.

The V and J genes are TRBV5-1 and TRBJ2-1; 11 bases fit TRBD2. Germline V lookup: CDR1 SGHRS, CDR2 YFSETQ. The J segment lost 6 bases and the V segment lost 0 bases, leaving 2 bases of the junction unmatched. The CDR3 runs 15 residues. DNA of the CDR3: TGCGCCAGCAGCTTGGTAGCGGGAGGGTTCAATGAGCAGTTCTTC. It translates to CASSLVAGGFNEQFF.

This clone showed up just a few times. The chain's CDR3 is CASSFLQGAPYEQYF. CDR3 nucleotide sequence: TGCGCCAGCAGCTTCCTACAGGGGGCTCCCTACGAGCAGTACTTC. The genes are TRBV5-1 and TRBJ2-7; the match to TRBD1 covers 9 bases. The CDR3 sequence is 15 residues long. The germline V gene encodes CDR1 SGHRS and CDR2 YFSETQ. V lost 2 bases and J lost 2; bases outside the gene matches: 5.

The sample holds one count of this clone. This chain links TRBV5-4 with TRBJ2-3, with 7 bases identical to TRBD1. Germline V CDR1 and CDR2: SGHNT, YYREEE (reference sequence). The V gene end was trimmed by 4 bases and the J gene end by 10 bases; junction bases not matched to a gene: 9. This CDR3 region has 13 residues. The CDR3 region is CASSPLTGDPQYF. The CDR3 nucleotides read TGTGCCAGCAGCCCCCTTACAGGGGATCCGCAGTATTTT. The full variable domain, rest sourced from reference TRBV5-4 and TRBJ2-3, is ETGVTQSPTHLIKTRGQQVTLRCSSQSGHNTVSWYQQALGQGPQFIFQYYREEENGRGNFPPRFSGLQFPNYSSELNVNALELDDSALYLCASSPLTGDPQYFGPGTRLTVL.

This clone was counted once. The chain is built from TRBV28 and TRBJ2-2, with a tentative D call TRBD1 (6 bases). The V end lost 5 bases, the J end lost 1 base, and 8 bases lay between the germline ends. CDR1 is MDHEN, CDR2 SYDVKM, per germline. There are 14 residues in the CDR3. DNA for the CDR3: TGTGCCAGCAGTATGACAGGGAACACCGGGGAGCTGTTTTTT. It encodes CASSMTGNTGELFF.

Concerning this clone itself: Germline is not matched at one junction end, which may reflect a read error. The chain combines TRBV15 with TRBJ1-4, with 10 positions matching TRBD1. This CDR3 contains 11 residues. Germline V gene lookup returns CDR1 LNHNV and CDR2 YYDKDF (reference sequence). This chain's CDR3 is CATSRGDRGVF. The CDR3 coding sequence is TGTGCCACCAGCAGAGGGGACAGGGGTGTTTTT.

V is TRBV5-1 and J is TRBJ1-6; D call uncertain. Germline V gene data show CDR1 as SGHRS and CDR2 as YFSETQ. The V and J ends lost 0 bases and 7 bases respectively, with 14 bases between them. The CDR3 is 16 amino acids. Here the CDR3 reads CASSLAIGRGNSPLHF. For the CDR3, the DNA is TGCGCCAGCAGCTTGGCCATTGGCCGAGGGAATTCACCCCTCCACTTT.

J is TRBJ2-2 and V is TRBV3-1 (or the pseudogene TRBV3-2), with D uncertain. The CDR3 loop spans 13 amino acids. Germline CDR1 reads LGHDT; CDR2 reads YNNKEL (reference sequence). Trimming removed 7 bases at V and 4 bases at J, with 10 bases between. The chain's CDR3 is CASNWRGTGELFF. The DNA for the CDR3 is TGTGCCAGCAACTGGAGAGGCACCGGGGAGCTGTTTTTT.

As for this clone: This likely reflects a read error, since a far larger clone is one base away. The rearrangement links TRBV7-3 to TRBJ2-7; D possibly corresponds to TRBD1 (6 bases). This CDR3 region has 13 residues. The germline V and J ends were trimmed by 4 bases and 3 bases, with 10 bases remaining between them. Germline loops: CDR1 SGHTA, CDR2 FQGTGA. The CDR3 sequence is CASSSRDNYEQYF. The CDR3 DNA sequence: TGTGCCAGCAGCTCCCGGGACAACTACGAGCAGTACTTC.

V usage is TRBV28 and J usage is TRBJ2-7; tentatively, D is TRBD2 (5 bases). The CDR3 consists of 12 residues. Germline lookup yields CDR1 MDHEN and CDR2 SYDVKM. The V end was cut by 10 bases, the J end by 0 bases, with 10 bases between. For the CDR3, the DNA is TGTGCCACCGAGGGAAACTCCTACGAGCAGTACTTC. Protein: CATEGNSYEQYF.

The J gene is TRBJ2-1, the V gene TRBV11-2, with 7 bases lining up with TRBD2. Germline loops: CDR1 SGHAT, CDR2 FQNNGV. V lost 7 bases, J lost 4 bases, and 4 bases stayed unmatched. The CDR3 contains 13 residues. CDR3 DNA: TGTGCCAGCACATCAGCGGGGTACAATGAGCAGTTCTTC. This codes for CASTSAGYNEQFF.

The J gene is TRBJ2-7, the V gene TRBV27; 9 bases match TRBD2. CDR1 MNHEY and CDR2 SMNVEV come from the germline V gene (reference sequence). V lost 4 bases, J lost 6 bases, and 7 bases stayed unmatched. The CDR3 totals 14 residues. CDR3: CASSSGSGSREQYF. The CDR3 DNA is TGTGCCAGCAGTTCAGGTAGCGGGAGCCGCGAGCAGTACTTC.

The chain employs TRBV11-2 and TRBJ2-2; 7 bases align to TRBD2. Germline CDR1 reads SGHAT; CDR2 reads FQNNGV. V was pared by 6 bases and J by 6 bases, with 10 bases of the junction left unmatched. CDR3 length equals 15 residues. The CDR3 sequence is CASSLAGEGPGELFF. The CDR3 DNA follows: TGTGCCAGCAGTTTGGCCGGGGAGGGGCCCGGGGAGCTGTTTTTT.